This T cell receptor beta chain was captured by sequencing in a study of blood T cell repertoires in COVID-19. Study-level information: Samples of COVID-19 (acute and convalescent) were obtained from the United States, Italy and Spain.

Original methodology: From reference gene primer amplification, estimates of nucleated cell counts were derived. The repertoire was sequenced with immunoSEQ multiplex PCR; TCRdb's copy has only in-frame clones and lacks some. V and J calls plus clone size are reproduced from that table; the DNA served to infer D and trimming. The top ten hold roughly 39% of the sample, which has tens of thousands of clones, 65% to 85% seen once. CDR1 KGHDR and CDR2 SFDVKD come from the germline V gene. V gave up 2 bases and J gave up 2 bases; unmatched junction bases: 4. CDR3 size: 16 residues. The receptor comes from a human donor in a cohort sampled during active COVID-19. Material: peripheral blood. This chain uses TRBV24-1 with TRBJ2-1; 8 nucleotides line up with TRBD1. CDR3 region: CATSDSTGEAYNEQFF. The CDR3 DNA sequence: TGTGCCACCAGTGATTCGACAGGGGAGGCCTACAATGAGCAGTTCTTC.